The 11 T cell receptor beta chains in this list originate from one sample, sequenced in a study of shared clonotypes between healthy human individuals. The repertoire was sequenced with immunoSEQ multiplex PCR; TCRdb's copy has only in-frame clones and lacks some. The sample holds about a million clones, approximately 77% seen once. Material for sequencing was memory CD4+ T cells from PBMCs. Specified subset: CD45RA-negative fraction. These receptors all come from a man aged 18 to 29 in good health. Some clones in this sample may be carry-over from other donors' samples.

V and J are TRBV9 and TRBJ2-2; D is unresolved. Germline lookup yields CDR1 SGDLS and CDR2 YYNGEE. CDR3 size: 14 residues. V dropped 0 bases and J dropped 8 bases, with 11 bases sitting between them. The DNA for the CDR3 is TGTGCCAGCAGCGTAGGCGTGGAAAGAGGGGAGCTGTTTTTT. Translating it yields CASSVGVERGELFF. Combining the CDR3 with reference TRBV9 and TRBJ2-2 gives the whole variable domain DSGVTQTPKHLITATGQRVTLRCSPRSGDLSVYWYQQSLDQGLQFLIQYYNGEERAKGNILERFSAQQFPDLHSELNLSSLELGDSALYFCASSVGVERGELFFGEGSRLTVL.

The gene calls are TRBV5-6 and TRBJ1-2; no firm D call. Germline CDR1 and CDR2: SGHDT and YYEEEE. V lost 4 bases and J 8 bases, leaving 12 bases between the germline ends. There are 12 residues in the CDR3. The CDR3 spells CASSNDLWGYTF. The CDR3 bases are TGTGCCAGCAGCAACGACCTTTGGGGCTACACCTTC.

The chain has TRBV11-2 and TRBJ2-1; possibly TRBD2 for D (6 bases). The ends were cut back, 5 bases at V and 9 bases at J, with 20 bases in the middle. The CDR3 extends over 15 amino acids. Germline CDR1 is SGHAT and CDR2 is FQNNGV. The CDR3 nucleotides read TGTGCCAGCAGCACGTCCGGGACTTCTTTCACTGAGCAGTTCTTC. This encodes CASSTSGTSFTEQFF. Together with reference TRBV11-2 and TRBJ2-1, the CDR3 gives the full variable domain: EAGVAQSPRYKIIEKRQSVAFWCNPISGHATLYWYQQILGQGPKLLIQFQNNGVVDDSQLPKDRFSAERLKGVDSTLKIQPAKLEDSAVYLCASSTSGTSFTEQFFGPGTRLTVL.

This clone was counted ten times or more. Other DNA sequences of this sample code for an identical CDR3. CDR3 sequence reads: CAWRPGTAQETQYF. The CDR3 DNA reads TGTGCCTGGAGACCCGGGACCGCCCAAGAGACCCAGTACTTC. This chain links TRBV30 with TRBJ2-5; possibly TRBD1 or TRBD2 for D (5 bases each). CDR1 is GTSNPN and CDR2 is SVGIG in the germline V gene (reference sequence). The CDR3 consists of 14 residues. The V gene lost 3 bases and the J gene lost 1 base, with 12 bases spanning the gap.

The V call is TRBV7-3, the J call TRBJ2-7, with D possibly called TRBD1 or TRBD2 (5 bases each). The germline V gene encodes CDR1 SGHTA and CDR2 FQGTGA. The CDR3 spans 12 residues. The ends were cut back, 8 bases at V and 11 bases at J, with 19 bases in the middle. In DNA, the CDR3 is TGTGCCAGCGGGTTTCTTGAGGGGAAAAAGTACTTC. Encoded protein: CASGFLEGKKYF.

The chain uses TRBV27 and TRBJ2-7; TRBD1 is a possible D gene (5 bases). Trimming removed 1 base at V and 2 bases at J, with 15 bases between. The CDR3 totals 16 residues. Germline values: CDR1 MNHEY, CDR2 SMNVEV (reference sequence). The CDR3 loop is CASSLYNSLGAYEQYF. The DNA for the CDR3 is TGTGCCAGCAGTTTATATAACTCCTTAGGGGCCTACGAGCAGTACTTC.

The chain has TRBV2 and TRBJ2-7; D gene ambiguous. The CDR3 sequence is 12 residues long. The V and J ends lost 6 bases and 3 bases respectively, with 9 bases between them. Germline V gene sequence: CDR1 SNHLY, CDR2 FYNNEI. The DNA of the CDR3 is TGTGCCAGCAGCAGGACCAACTACGAGCAGTACTTC. It translates to CASSRTNYEQYF.

The chain carries TRBV25-1 and TRBJ2-5, with D perhaps TRBD1 or TRBD2 (5 bases each). V was shortened by 6 bases and J by 1 base, with 21 bases between the two germline ends. The CDR3 covers 17 residues. CDR1 is MGHDK and CDR2 is SYGVNS in the germline V gene. The CDR3, as DNA: TGTGCCAGCAGCCCCCCCGTGATAGTGGGACGCCAAGAGACCCAGTACTTC. As protein: CASSPPVIVGRQETQYF. Complete variable domain (other parts from reference TRBV25-1 and TRBJ2-5): EADIYQTPRYLVIGTGKKITLECSQTMGHDKMYWYQQDPGMELHLIHYSYGVNSTEKGDLSSESTVSRIRTEHFPLTLESARPSHTSQYLCASSPPVIVGRQETQYFGPGTRLLVL.

The gene calls are TRBV28 and TRBJ1-2; TRBD1 agrees at 7 bases. The CDR3 runs to 13 residues. V was pared by 10 bases and J by 8 bases, with 13 bases of the junction left unmatched. CDR1 is MDHEN and CDR2 is SYDVKM in the germline V gene. The chain's CDR3 is CATQGSHRGGYTF. The CDR3 DNA is TGTGCCACCCAGGGGTCCCACAGGGGCGGCTACACCTTC.

This chain links TRBV30 with TRBJ1-2, with no clear D. This CDR3 has 11 residues. Germline CDR1 is GTSNPN and CDR2 is SVGIG (reference sequence). Trimming took off 3 bases at V and 10 bases at J, with 12 bases between the two ends. CDR3 residues: CAWSADGSYTF. The DNA of the CDR3 is TGTGCCTGGAGCGCAGACGGTTCCTACACCTTC.

The chain carries TRBV28 and TRBJ2-3; a weak D match, TRBD2 (5 bases). Germline V gives CDR1 MDHEN, CDR2 SYDVKM. Trimming removed 3 bases at V and 4 bases at J, with 11 bases between. This CDR3 is built from 14 residues. CDR3 nucleotide sequence: TGTGCCAGCAGTTTTAGTCAGGACTCAGATACGCAGTATTTT. As protein: CASSFSQDSDTQYF.